The 20 T cell receptor beta chains below come from one sample, sequenced in a study of control samples from healthy donors and cancer patients. TCRdb keeps only in-frame clones here, not all; method: immunoSEQ multiplex PCR. The sample has roughly 170,000 clones, about 91% seen once. Sequencing was done on a sample of blood. Source of these receptors: a woman between 40 and 50 years old in good health.

The rearrangement uses TRBV6-1 and TRBJ1-1; no definite D call. Germline CDR1 MNHNS, CDR2 SASEGT. The CDR3 runs 14 residues. V was shortened by 2 bases and J by 5 bases, with 12 bases between the two germline ends. CDR3: CASSEFRFGTEAFF. CDR3 sequence (DNA): TGTGCCAGCAGTGAATTTCGATTTGGGACTGAAGCTTTCTTT.

This chain links TRBV13 with TRBJ2-5, with 11 positions matching TRBD2. Losses at the gene ends were 5 bases for V and 0 bases for J; bases not matched to a gene: 5. Germline-derived CDR1 and CDR2 are PRHDT and FYEKMQ (reference sequence). This CDR3 spans 16 amino acids. CDR3 sequence reads: CASSPRLAGNQETQYF. As DNA, the CDR3 is TGTGCCAGCAGCCCCAGACTAGCGGGAAACCAAGAGACCCAGTACTTC. Complete variable domain (other parts from reference TRBV13 and TRBJ2-5): AAGVIQSPRHLIKEKRETATLKCYPIPRHDTVYWYQQGPGQDPQFLISFYEKMQSDKGSIPDRFSAQQFSDYHSELNMSSLELGDSALYFCASSPRLAGNQETQYFGPGTRLLVL.

This chain uses TRBV11-2 with TRBJ1-4; tentatively, D is TRBD1 (5 bases). The CDR3 has 15 residues. Trimming cost V 1 base and J 5 bases, with 11 bases left between them. Germline lookup yields CDR1 SGHAT and CDR2 FQNNGV. In DNA form, the CDR3 reads TGTGCCAGCAGCTTAGTGGGGACGGAGAATGAAAAACTGTTTTTT. This sequence encodes CASSLVGTENEKLFF.

The chain carries TRBV5-1 and TRBJ1-1; D is unresolved. Trimming stripped 9 bases from V and 2 bases from J, with 14 bases between. The CDR3 consists of 13 residues. Germline lookup yields CDR1 SGHRS and CDR2 YFSETQ. The CDR3 DNA reads TGCGCCACCGCCGGAGGGCCAAACACTGAAGCTTTCTTT. Protein: CATAGGPNTEAFF.

The V call is TRBV29-1, the J call TRBJ1-2; tentative D call: TRBD1 (6 bases). V lost 1 base to trimming and J lost 0 bases, with 12 bases between them. In germline, CDR1 is SQVTM, CDR2 ANQGSEA. The CDR3 spans 15 residues. The CDR3 region is CSVEGTGWTNYGYTF. For the CDR3, the DNA is TGCAGCGTTGAAGGTACAGGGTGGACTAACTATGGCTACACCTTC. The whole variable domain, filled in from reference TRBV29-1 and TRBJ1-2, reads SAVISQKPSRDICQRGTSLTIQCQVDSQVTMMFWYRQQPGQSLTLIATANQGSEATYESGFVIDKFPISRPNLTFSTLTVSNMSPEDSSIYLCSVEGTGWTNYGYTFGSGTRLTVV.

This chain uses TRBV19 with TRBJ1-2; D remains unclear. Trimming removed 6 bases at V and 4 bases at J, with 18 bases between. Germline CDR1 and CDR2: LNHDA and SQIVND (reference sequence). CDR3 length: 15 residues. The CDR3 nucleotides are TGTGCCAGTAGCCCCGTGGGTCCCTTGAGCTATGGCTACACCTTC. This gives the protein CASSPVGPLSYGYTF.

This chain joins TRBV6-1 and TRBJ1-2; 9 bases are shared with TRBD1. Germline CDR1 is MNHNS and CDR2 is SASEGT. The V gene end was trimmed by 3 bases and the J gene end by 14 bases; junction bases not matched to a gene: 13. The CDR3 totals 14 residues. CDR3 nucleotide sequence: TGTGCCAGCAGTGATTCGGGACAGGGTCTTTTAAGGACCTTC. As protein: CASSDSGQGLLRTF.

The V gene is TRBV7-4, the J gene TRBJ1-5; D is ambiguous. V was trimmed by 1 base and J by 3 bases, leaving 10 bases between them. In germline, CDR1 is SGHVT, CDR2 SQSDAQ. The CDR3 has 15 residues. CDR3 amino acids: CASSLVRVHNQPQHF. CDR3 nucleotides: TGTGCCAGCAGCTTAGTTAGGGTTCACAATCAGCCCCAGCATTTT. Using reference TRBV7-4 and TRBJ1-5 for the parts outside the CDR3, the full variable domain is GAGVSQSPRYKVAKRGRDVALRCDSISGHVTLYWYRQTLGQGSEVLTYSQSDAQRDKSGRPSGRFSAERPERSVSTLKIQRTEQGDSAVYLCASSLVRVHNQPQHFGDGTRLSIL.

V usage is TRBV5-1 and J usage is TRBJ1-1, with D unresolved. The CDR3 loop spans 16 amino acids. V gave up 0 bases and J gave up 10 bases, with 22 bases separating them. Germline V gene data show CDR1 as SGHRS and CDR2 as YFSETQ. CDR3 nucleotides: TGCGCCAGCAGCTTGGTTCTGTCGGAAGGAAGTGGTGGAGCTTTCTTT. This encodes CASSLVLSEGSGGAFF.

The rearrangement uses TRBV18 and TRBJ2-1, with 9 bases lining up with TRBD2. This CDR3 is built from 16 residues. CDR1 is KGHSH and CDR2 is LQKENI in the germline V gene. V was clipped by 2 bases and J by 4 bases; unmatched bases: 6. The DNA for the CDR3 is TGTGCCAGCTCACCAGCTTTTCTAGCGGGATACAATGAGCAGTTCTTC. This codes for CASSPAFLAGYNEQFF.

This chain links TRBV29-1 with TRBJ2-5, with D uncertain. Looked up from germline, CDR1 is SQVTM and CDR2 is ANQGSEA. The CDR3 sequence is 14 residues long. Trimming took off 0 bases at V and 0 bases at J, with 8 bases between the two ends. CDR3 protein: CSVEDLADQETQYF. In DNA, the CDR3 is TGCAGCGTTGAAGATCTGGCAGACCAAGAGACCCAGTACTTC.

The chain has TRBV4-2 and TRBJ2-7; the D is unclear. This CDR3 is 16 amino acids long. Germline-derived CDR1 and CDR2 are LGHNA and YNFKEQ. V was shortened by 0 bases and J by 2 bases, with 14 bases between the two germline ends. The CDR3 DNA sequence: TGTGCCAGCAGCCAAGATGGATCGGCGGACGCCTACGAGCAGTACTTC. The encoded protein is CASSQDGSADAYEQYF.

The rearrangement uses TRBV4-1 and TRBJ2-7, with a weak D call TRBD2 (5 bases). Per the germline V gene, CDR1 is MGHRA and CDR2 is YSYEKL. This CDR3 is 15 amino acids long. The ends were cut back, 0 bases at V and 3 bases at J, with 12 bases in the middle. The CDR3 loop reads CASSQEEGSLYEQYF. The CDR3 nucleotides read TGCGCCAGCAGCCAAGAAGAGGGCAGCCTCTACGAGCAGTACTTC.

The chain joins TRBV4-1 to TRBJ2-1, with D maybe TRBD2 (5 bases). Trimming cost V 5 bases and J 4 bases, with 18 bases left between them. The germline gives CDR1 MGHRA, CDR2 YSYEKL. CDR3 length: 16 residues. The CDR3 bases are TGCGCCAGCAGCTCGCAAAAGTCGGGATCGTACAATGAGCAGTTCTTC. As protein: CASSSQKSGSYNEQFF.

The DNA of the CDR3 is TGTGCCAGCAGCTTAGGTCAGGGGGCAGGGACTGAAGCTTTCTTT. Translating gives CASSLGQGAGTEAFF. The V call is TRBV7-8, the J call TRBJ1-1, with 8 bases matching TRBD1. Germline V CDR1 and CDR2: SGHVS, FQNEAQ. This CDR3 is built from 15 residues. J was trimmed by 5 bases and V by 1 base; bases with no gene match: 6. The full variable domain, its missing parts supplied by reference TRBV7-8 and TRBJ1-1, is GAGVSQSPRYKVAKRGQDVALRCDPISGHVSLFWYQQALGQGPEFLTYFQNEAQLDKSGLPSDRFFAERPEGSVSTLKIQRTQQEDSAVYLCASSLGQGAGTEAFFGQGTRLTVV.

The J gene is TRBJ1-5, the V gene TRBV7-9, with D possibly being TRBD1 (5 bases). Trimming shortened V by 1 base and J by 11 bases, and 15 bases separated the two germline ends. Germline CDR1 and CDR2: SEHNR and FQNEAQ (reference sequence). The CDR3 totals 14 residues. The CDR3 coding sequence is TGTGCCAGCAGCTTAGGGACGGCCTGGGGGGCCCAGCATTTT. Its translation: CASSLGTAWGAQHF.

This clone was counted once. The chain is built from TRBV5-1 and TRBJ2-3; 7 bases match TRBD1. The CDR3 is 17 amino acids. The germline gives CDR1 SGHRS, CDR2 YFSETQ. V gave up 3 bases and J gave up 3 bases; unmatched junction bases: 13. The DNA of the CDR3 is TGCGCCAGCAGCTCGGGACAGTCCCGAACGAAAACAGATACGCAGTATTTT. Encoded protein: CASSSGQSRTKTDTQYF. Supplemented by reference TRBV5-1 and TRBJ2-3, the full variable domain reads KAGVTQTPRYLIKTRGQQVTLSCSPISGHRSVSWYQQTPGQGLQFLFEYFSETQRNKGNFPGRFSGRQFSNSRSEMNVSTLELGDSALYLCASSSGQSRTKTDTQYFGPGTRLTVL.

This rearrangement joins TRBV12-5 to TRBJ1-1; TRBD1 matches 8 bases. Looked up from germline, CDR1 is LGHNT and CDR2 is FRNRAP. This CDR3 has 16 amino acids. V shed 5 bases and J 1 base; nucleotides not matched to a gene: 9. The CDR3 loop reads CASGLDRGLRNTEAFF. The CDR3 nucleotides read TGTGCTAGTGGTCTCGACAGGGGCCTCCGGAACACTGAAGCTTTCTTT.

The V and J genes are TRBV12-5 and TRBJ1-4; 9 nucleotides line up with TRBD1. Germline V gene sequence: CDR1 LGHNT, CDR2 FRNRAP. The CDR3 length is 16 residues. J lost 10 bases, V lost 1 base, and 10 bases had no gene match. In DNA, the CDR3 is TGTGCTAGTGGTTTGGCCGAAGGAGACAGGGGGAGAAAACTGTTTTTT. It encodes CASGLAEGDRGRKLFF.

This chain uses TRBV6-6 with TRBJ1-6, with 8 bases that match TRBD1. Germline V gene data show CDR1 as MNHNY and CDR2 as SVGAGI (reference sequence). Losses at the gene ends were 7 bases for V and 7 bases for J; bases not matched to a gene: 9. CDR3 length equals 15 residues. CDR3 bases: TGTGCCAGCATCTTAGGGGACAGGCCAAATTCACCCCTCCACTTT. This codes for CASILGDRPNSPLHF.